The subject of this entry is one TCR beta chain. Its antigen specificity is not known. No qualities accompany the bases; no much larger clone lies one base away. For sequencing of the TCRbeta CDR3 region, genomic DNA was extracted from the sorted cells. The immunoSEQ Assay was used to sequence the TCRbeta CDR3 regions. TCRdb took this table from immuneACCESS and kept in-frame rearrangements with V and J called. Such tables lack part of the clones; where checked against another copy, unresolved V genes explain under half of the gap, and the rest is unexplained. The sample table records roughly 50,000 clones; around 80% of these occur just once. Roughly 3.9% of the sample is in the top ten clones. The source of the sample is a study of OX40 agonist ivuxolimab in advanced cancers. Regarding the study in general: Ivuxolimab was an agonistic, fully human IgG2 monoclonal antibody directed against OX40 (CD134), a costimulatory receptor. Intravenous ivuxolimab was administered to patients every 2 weeks at six dose levels: 0.01, 0.1, 0.3, 1.5, 3 and 10 mg/kg. Patients were allowed to have had prior anti-PD-1, anti-PD-L1 or anti-CTLA-4 therapy, and approximately 41% of the dose-escalation patients had previously received checkpoint inhibitors. The purpose of peripheral TCRbeta sequencing was to test whether ivuxolimab changed TCR sequence diversity and led to clonal T-cell expansion. Among the roughly 52 dose-escalation patients, some 20 had hepatocellular carcinoma, 15 or so melanoma, 9 renal cell carcinoma and 9 head and neck cancer. Three dose-escalation patients achieved partial responses, one with hepatocellular carcinoma and two with cutaneous melanoma. The paper describes the monotherapy dose-escalation part (N ≈ 51 patients) of the phase I trial of ivuxolimab. The dose-escalation cohort was around 83% male with a mean age of approximately 60 years, ranging from 23 to 79. Results the study describes overall, beyond this receptor: The antigen specificity of the peripheral T cells that underwent clonal expansion was not determined. Partial responders in the 0.1-3.0 mg/kg groups had among the lowest normalized peripheral clonal expansion, especially among CD8+ T cells. After ivuxolimab, expanded clones were on average more numerous among CD8+ T cells than among CD4+ T cells. At doses from 0.1 to 3.0 mg/kg, clonal expansion was seen in both CD4+ and CD8+ blood T cells between baseline and week 6. Low levels of normalized T-cell clonal expansion were also shown by some nonresponding patients.

The CDR3 holds 15 amino acids from the cysteine to the phenylalanine. The read is trimmed to its CDR3 DNA, 45 bases read in frame from base 1. Taken from the germline V gene, the CDR1 and CDR2 loops are MGHRA and YSYEKL. The junction shows trimming of 0 bases on V and 4 bases on J, plus 12 bases between the germline ends. Patients with a history of autoimmune disease or receiving systemic immunosuppression were excluded from the trial. Peripheral blood for TCR sequencing was collected from all dose cohorts at baseline, on cycle 4 day 1, and on cycle 7 day 1. The samples were taken from a phase I, first-in-human, multicenter, open-label dose-escalation trial of ivuxolimab. The trial enrolled adults with locally advanced or metastatic head and neck squamous cell, hepatocellular, melanoma or renal cell carcinoma. CD4+ and CD8+ T cells were sorted separately from peripheral blood before TCR sequencing.

The source is an adult with an advanced solid tumor such as melanoma, head and neck, liver or kidney cancer. The V and J genes are TRBV4-1 and TRBJ1-1, with the D gene call left open. The starting material was CD4+ or CD8+ T cells sorted from blood, obtained in a trial of the OX40 agonist ivuxolimab. The CDR3 has the sequence CASSQEGGPGTEAFF. The DNA sequence is TGCGCCAGCAGCCAAGAGGGAGGGCCCGGCACTGAAGCTTTCTTT.